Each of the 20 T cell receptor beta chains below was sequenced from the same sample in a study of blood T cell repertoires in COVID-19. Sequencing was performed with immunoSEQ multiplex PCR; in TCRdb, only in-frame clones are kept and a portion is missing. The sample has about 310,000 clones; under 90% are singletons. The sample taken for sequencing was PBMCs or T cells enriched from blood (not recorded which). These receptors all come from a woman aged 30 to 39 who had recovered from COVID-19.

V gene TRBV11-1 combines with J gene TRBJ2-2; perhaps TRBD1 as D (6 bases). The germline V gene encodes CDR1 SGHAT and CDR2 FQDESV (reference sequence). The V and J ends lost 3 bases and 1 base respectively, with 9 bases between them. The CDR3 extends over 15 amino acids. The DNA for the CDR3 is TGTGCCAGCAGCTTCAGGACAGAGAACACCGGGGAGCTGTTTTTT. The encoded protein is CASSFRTENTGELFF.

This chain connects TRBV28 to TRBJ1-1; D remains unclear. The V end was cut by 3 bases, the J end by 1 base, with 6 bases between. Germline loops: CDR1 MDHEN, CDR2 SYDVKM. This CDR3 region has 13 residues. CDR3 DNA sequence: TGTGCCAGCAGTTTGAGTCAGAACACTGAAGCTTTCTTT. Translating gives CASSLSQNTEAFF.

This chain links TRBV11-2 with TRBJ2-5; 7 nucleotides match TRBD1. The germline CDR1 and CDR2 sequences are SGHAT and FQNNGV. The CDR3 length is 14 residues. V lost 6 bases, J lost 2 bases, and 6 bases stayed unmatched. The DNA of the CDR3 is TGTGCCAGCAGTTTGGGACAGCGACAAGAGACCCAGTACTTC. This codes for CASSLGQRQETQYF.

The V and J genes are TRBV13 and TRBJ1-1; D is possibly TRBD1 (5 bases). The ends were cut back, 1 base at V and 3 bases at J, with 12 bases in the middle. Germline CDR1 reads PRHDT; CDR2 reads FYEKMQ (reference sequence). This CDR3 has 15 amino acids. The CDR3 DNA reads TGTGCCAGCAGCTTAGAGGGACTCCTGGACACTGAAGCTTTCTTT. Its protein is CASSLEGLLDTEAFF.

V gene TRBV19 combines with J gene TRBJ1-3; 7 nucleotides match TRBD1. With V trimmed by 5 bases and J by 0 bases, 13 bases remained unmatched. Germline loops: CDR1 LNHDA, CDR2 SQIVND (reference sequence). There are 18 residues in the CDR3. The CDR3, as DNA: TGTGCCAGTAGTCTCGCCGGGACAGAGTTTTTCTCTGGAAACACCATATATTTT. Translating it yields CASSLAGTEFFSGNTIYF.

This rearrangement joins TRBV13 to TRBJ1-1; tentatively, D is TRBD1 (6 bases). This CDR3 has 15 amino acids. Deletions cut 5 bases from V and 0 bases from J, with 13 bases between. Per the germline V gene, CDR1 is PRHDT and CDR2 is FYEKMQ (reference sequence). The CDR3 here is CASSEQGPLNTEAFF. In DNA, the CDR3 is TGTGCCAGCAGCGAACAGGGTCCCCTGAACACTGAAGCTTTCTTT.

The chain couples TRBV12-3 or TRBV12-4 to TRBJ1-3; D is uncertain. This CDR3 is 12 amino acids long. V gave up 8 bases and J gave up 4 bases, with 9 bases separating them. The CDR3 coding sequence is TGTGCCAGCGGAACGACAGGAAACACCATATATTTT. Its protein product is CASGTTGNTIYF.

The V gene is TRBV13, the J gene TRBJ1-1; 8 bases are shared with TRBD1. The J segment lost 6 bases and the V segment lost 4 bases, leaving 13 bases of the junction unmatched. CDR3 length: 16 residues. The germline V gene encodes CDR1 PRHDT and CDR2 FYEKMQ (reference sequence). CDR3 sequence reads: CASSSSQGAGVAEAFF. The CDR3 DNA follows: TGTGCCAGCAGCTCAAGCCAGGGGGCGGGAGTGGCTGAAGCTTTCTTT.

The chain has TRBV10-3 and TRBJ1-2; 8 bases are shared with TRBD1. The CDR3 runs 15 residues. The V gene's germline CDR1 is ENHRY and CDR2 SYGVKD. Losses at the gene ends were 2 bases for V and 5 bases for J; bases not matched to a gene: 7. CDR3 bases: TGTGCCATCAGTGAGATCAGGACAGGGAATTATGGCTACACCTTC. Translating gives CAISEIRTGNYGYTF.

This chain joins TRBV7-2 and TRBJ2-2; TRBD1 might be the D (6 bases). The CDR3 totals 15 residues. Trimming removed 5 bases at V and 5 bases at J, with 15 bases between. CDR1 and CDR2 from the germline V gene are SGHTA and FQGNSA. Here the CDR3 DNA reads TGTGCCAGCAGCGCCACAGGGCTGATTACCGGGGAGCTGTTTTTT. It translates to CASSATGLITGELFF.

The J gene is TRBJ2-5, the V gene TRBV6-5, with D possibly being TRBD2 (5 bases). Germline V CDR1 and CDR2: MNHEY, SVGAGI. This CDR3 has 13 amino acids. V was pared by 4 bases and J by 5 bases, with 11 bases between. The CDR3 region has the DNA TGTGCCAGCAGTTGGACTTTGGGGGAGACCCAGTACTTC. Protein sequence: CASSWTLGETQYF.

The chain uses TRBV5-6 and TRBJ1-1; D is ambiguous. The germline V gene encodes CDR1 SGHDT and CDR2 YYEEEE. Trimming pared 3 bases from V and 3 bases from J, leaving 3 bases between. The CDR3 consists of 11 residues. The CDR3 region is CASSSYTEAFF. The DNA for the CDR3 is TGTGCCAGCAGCTCGTACACTGAAGCTTTCTTT.

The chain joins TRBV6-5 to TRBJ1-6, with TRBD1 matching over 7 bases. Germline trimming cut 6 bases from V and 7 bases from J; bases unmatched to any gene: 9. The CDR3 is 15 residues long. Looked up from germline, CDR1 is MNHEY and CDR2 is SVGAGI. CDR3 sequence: CASRGDRAMNSPLHF. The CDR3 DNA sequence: TGTGCCAGCAGGGGGGACAGAGCAATGAATTCACCCCTCCACTTT.

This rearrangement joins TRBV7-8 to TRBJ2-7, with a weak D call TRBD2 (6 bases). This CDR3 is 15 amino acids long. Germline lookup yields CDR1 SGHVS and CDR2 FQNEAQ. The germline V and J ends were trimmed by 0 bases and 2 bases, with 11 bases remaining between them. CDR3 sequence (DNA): TGTGCCAGCAGCTTAGCTCCCAGCGGGCCCTACGAGCAGTACTTC. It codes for CASSLAPSGPYEQYF.

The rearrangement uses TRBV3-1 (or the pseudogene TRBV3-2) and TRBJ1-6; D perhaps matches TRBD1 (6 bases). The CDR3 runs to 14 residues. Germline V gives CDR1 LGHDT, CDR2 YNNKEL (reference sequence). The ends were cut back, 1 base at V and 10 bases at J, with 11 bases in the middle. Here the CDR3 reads CASSQGYRDSPLHF. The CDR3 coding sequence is TGTGCCAGCAGCCAAGGTTACAGGGACTCACCCCTCCACTTT.

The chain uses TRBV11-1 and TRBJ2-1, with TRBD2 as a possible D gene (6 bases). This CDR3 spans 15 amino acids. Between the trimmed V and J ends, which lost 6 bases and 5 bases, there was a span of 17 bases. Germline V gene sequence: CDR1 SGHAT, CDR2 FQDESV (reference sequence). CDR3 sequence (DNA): TGTGCCAGCAGTTCCCTAGCGCAGAGGCACAATGAGCAGTTCTTC. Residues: CASSSLAQRHNEQFF.

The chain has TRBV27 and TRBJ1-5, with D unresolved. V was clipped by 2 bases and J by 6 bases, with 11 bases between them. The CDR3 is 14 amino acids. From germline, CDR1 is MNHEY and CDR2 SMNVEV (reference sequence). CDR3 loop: CASSLSLFGQPQHF. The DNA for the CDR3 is TGTGCCAGCAGTTTAAGTCTATTTGGTCAGCCCCAGCATTTT.

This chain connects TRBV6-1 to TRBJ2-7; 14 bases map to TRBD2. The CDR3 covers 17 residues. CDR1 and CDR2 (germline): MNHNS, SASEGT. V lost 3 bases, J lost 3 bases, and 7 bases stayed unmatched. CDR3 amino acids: CASSDPGLAGARYEQYF. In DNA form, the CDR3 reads TGTGCCAGCAGTGATCCGGGACTAGCGGGAGCTCGCTACGAGCAGTACTTC.

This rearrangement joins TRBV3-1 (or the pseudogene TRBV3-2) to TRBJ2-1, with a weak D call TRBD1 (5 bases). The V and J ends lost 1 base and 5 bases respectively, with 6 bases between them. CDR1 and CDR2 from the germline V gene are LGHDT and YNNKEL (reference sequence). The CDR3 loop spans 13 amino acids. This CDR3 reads CASSQGQNNEQFF. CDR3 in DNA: TGTGCCAGCAGCCAAGGACAGAACAATGAGCAGTTCTTC.

Here the CDR3 DNA reads TGTGCCAGCAGCTTAGCTAGCGGGGGGATCAATGAGCAGTTCTTC. Its translation: CASSLASGGINEQFF. The chain joins TRBV7-9 to TRBJ2-1; 10 bases are shared with TRBD2. This CDR3 spans 15 amino acids. Per the germline V gene, CDR1 is SEHNR and CDR2 is FQNEAQ (reference sequence). The V and J ends lost 0 bases and 6 bases, in that order; junction bases with no gene match: 2.